The 7 T cell receptor beta chains below come from one sample, sequenced in a study of OX40 agonist ivuxolimab in advanced cancers. Generated by immunoSEQ multiplex PCR, the TCRdb table keeps only in-frame clones and is missing some. This table holds around 64,000 clones, approximately 84% found once. The specimen comprised CD4+ or CD8+ T cells sorted from blood, sampled in a trial of the OX40 agonist ivuxolimab. The receptor source for this set is an adult with an advanced solid tumor such as melanoma, head and neck, liver or kidney cancer.

The chain links TRBV7-9 to TRBJ1-4, with TRBD1 matching 8 bases. CDR1 and CDR2 (germline): SEHNR, FQNEAQ (reference sequence). This CDR3 comprises 14 residues. The V gene end was trimmed by 6 bases and the J gene end by 5 bases; junction bases not matched to a gene: 5. The CDR3 bases are TGTGCCAGCAGAAACGACAGGGGAAATGAAAAACTGTTTTTT. This translates into CASRNDRGNEKLFF.

This clone has a single count. This sequence joins TRBV15 and TRBJ2-6, with D uncertain. Germline V gene sequence: CDR1 LNHNV, CDR2 YYDKDF (reference sequence). V was trimmed by 0 bases and J by 0 bases, leaving 12 bases between them. This CDR3 contains 18 residues. CDR3 protein: CATSRERVLSSGANVLTF. In nucleotides, the CDR3 is TGTGCCACCAGCAGAGAACGGGTGCTAAGCTCTGGGGCCAACGTCCTGACTTTC.

The chain recombines TRBV4-1 with TRBJ1-4; D is uncertain. This CDR3 is built from 16 residues. The V end was cut by 5 bases, the J end by 7 bases, with 20 bases between. Germline values: CDR1 MGHRA, CDR2 YSYEKL. The CDR3 reads CASSSTPQRLTEKLFF. The CDR3 region has the DNA TGCGCCAGCAGCTCAACCCCACAGCGACTTACTGAAAAACTGTTTTTT.

The chain links TRBV5-4 to TRBJ2-1, with TRBD2 matching 8 bases. Germline V CDR1 and CDR2: SGHNT, YYREEE (reference sequence). The junction had 9 bases not matched to a gene; V was cut back by 4 bases and J by 9 bases. CDR3 size: 14 residues. The CDR3: CASSPGTRLTEQFF. The CDR3 bases are TGTGCCAGCAGCCCGGGGACTAGATTGACTGAGCAGTTCTTC.

In this sample, this clone turned up a few times. CDR3 nucleotides: TGTGCCAGCAGCTTACAAGGGAATGAGCAGTTCTTC. Protein product: CASSLQGNEQFF. The chain uses TRBV7-6 and TRBJ2-1; the D is unclear. Germline V lookup: CDR1 SGHVS, CDR2 FNYEAQ. Between the trimmed V and J ends, which lost 2 bases and 7 bases, there was a span of 6 bases. The CDR3 has 12 residues.

V gene TRBV5-4 combines with J gene TRBJ2-7; D is perhaps TRBD1 (6 bases). The CDR3 is made up of 15 amino acids. Germline assignment: CDR1 SGHNT and CDR2 YYREEE (reference sequence). V gave up 1 base and J gave up 2 bases, with 13 bases separating them. The CDR3 DNA sequence: TGTGCCAGCAGCTTGAGTCAGGACAGCGCCTACGAGCAGTACTTC. Translation gives CASSLSQDSAYEQYF.

This sequence joins TRBV2 and TRBJ1-1; perhaps TRBD1 as D (5 bases). CDR1 is SNHLY and CDR2 is FYNNEI in the germline V gene. Trimming cost V 4 bases and J 12 bases, with 15 bases left between them. There are 12 residues in the CDR3. The CDR3 reads CASSASGTDTFF. As DNA, the CDR3 is TGTGCCAGCAGTGCATCCGGGACCGATACTTTCTTT.